This record looks at one T cell receptor (beta chain) sequence and its context. Sequencing was performed with immunoSEQ multiplex PCR; in TCRdb, only in-frame clones are kept and a portion is missing. The table lists about 280,000 clones, around 90% of them singletons, with 0.94% in the top ten. This sample stems from a study of blood T cell repertoires in COVID-19. V lost 4 bases to trimming and J lost 1 base; unmatched junction nucleotides: 4. The CDR3 runs to 15 residues. The germline V gene has CDR1 LNHDA and CDR2 SQIVND (reference sequence). The gene calls are TRBV19 and TRBJ1-5; TRBD1 aligns across 7 bases. The sequence came from a woman aged 40 to 50 who had recovered from COVID-19. Sequenced input: peripheral blood. CDR3 residues: CASSTETGSNQPQHF. The CDR3 nucleotides are TGTGCCAGTAGTACCGAGACAGGGAGCAATCAGCCCCAGCATTTT.